The clone carrying this T cell receptor beta chain was counted a few times. The target antigen is unknown. CDR3 size: 14 residues. Trimming pared 0 bases from V and 5 bases from J, leaving 10 bases between. TCRdb redid the calling of the reads with MiXCR, one entry per CDR3 protein. The sample carries 450,000 to 550,000 distinct CDR3 sequences, 16% recorded once. The data derive from a study of T cell repertoires in cytomegalovirus infection. Across the study: Through public TCR beta signatures, both CMV infection and matching HLA type were indicated. General observations from the study: People with CMV and the relevant HLA were identified by cumulative public TCR beta family frequency.

The sequencing input was CD8+ T cells from PBMCs. V and J are TRBV12-3 or TRBV12-4 and TRBJ1-1; TRBD1 is a possible D gene (5 bases). The TCR originated in a human donor in good health (CMV status not recorded). Some clones in this sample may be carry-over from other donors' samples. The CDR3 sequence is CASSLARKGTEAFF. The CDR3, as DNA: TGTGCCAGCAGTTTAGCGCGGAAGGGGACTGAAGCTTTCTTT.